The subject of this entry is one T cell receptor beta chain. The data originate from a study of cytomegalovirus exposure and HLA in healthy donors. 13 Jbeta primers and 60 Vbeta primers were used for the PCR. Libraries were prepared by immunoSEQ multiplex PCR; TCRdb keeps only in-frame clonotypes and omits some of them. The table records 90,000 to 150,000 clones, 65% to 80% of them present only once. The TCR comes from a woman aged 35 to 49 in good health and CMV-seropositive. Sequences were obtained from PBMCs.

Here the CDR3 DNA reads TGTGCCAGTAGCCGGGACAGCTTGGGCACTGAAGCTTTCTTT. Its protein is CASSRDSLGTEAFF. This chain connects TRBV19 to TRBJ1-1; TRBD1 matches 7 bases. The CDR3 is made up of 14 amino acids. V lost 6 bases and J lost 4; bases outside the gene matches: 8. CDR1 is LNHDA, CDR2 SQIVND, per germline (reference sequence).